This paragraph covers one T cell receptor beta chain sequence. The data derive from a study of blood T cell repertoires in COVID-19. Whole-study context: The origin of the acute and convalescent COVID-19 samples was the United States, Italy and Spain. T cells, B-cell-depleted T cells, or PBMCs supplied cDNA or gDNA.

In the original workflow: How many nucleated cells were present was estimated from reference gene primer amplification. Here immunoSEQ multiplex PCR was the method, and the copy in TCRdb shows in-frame clones only, minus some. V, J and clone size were drawn from that table, and D and trimming were deduced from the DNA. The table records about 250,000 clones, around 85% of them present only once. After removal of 3 bases from V and 4 bases from J, the junction contained 3 bases not matched to a gene. Germline V CDR1 and CDR2: MDHEN, SYDVKM. CDR3 length equals 14 residues. This sequence was found in a man older than 75 with acute or convalescent COVID-19. This sequence joins TRBV28 and TRBJ2-3; TRBD2 aligns across 8 bases. Sequencing input: peripheral blood. DNA of the CDR3: TGTGCCAGCAGTTTCGGGACTAGGTCAGATACGCAGTATTTT. This sequence encodes CASSFGTRSDTQYF. The full variable domain, in which reference TRBV28 and TRBJ2-3 provide the parts outside the CDR3, is DVKVTQSSRYLVKRTGEKVFLECVQDMDHENMFWYRQDPGLGLRLIYFSYDVKMKEKGDIPEGYSVSREKKERFSLILESASTNQTSMYLCASSFGTRSDTQYFGPGTRLTVL.